The rows below give T cell receptor beta chains drawn from one sample of a study of cytomegalovirus exposure and HLA in healthy donors. Produced via immunoSEQ multiplex PCR; TCRdb's table is partial and in-frame only. The sample has fewer than 150,000 clones; about 74% are singletons. The sequencing input was PBMCs. The receptors were sampled from a man aged 35-49 years in good health and CMV-seronegative. Each CDR3 is given with its conserved first and last residue. D genes are given only for firm matches. Some rows mark clone size as missing; the rest say once, few, many or name a class of expanded clone.

V,D,J,size,DNA,CDR3
TRBV7-9,.,TRBJ1-1,.,TGTGCCAGCAGCTTACAGGGGCAACTGAACACTGAAGCTTTCTTT,CASSLQGQLNTEAFF
TRBV5-1,TRBD2,TRBJ2-5,.,TGCGCCAGCAGCTCGGCCCAATCGACTAGCGGGGAGACCCAGTACTTC,CASSSAQSTSGETQYF
TRBV5-1,.,TRBJ2-2,once,TGCGCCAGCAGCGTCTCGTACACCGGGGAGCTGTTTTTT,CASSVSYTGELFF
TRBV4-3,.,TRBJ2-7,.,TGCGCCAGCAGCCAAGAGACAGGCCACGAGCAGTACTTC,CASSQETGHEQYF
TRBV4-1,.,TRBJ2-1,.,TGCGCCAGCAGCCGAGAGTACGGGAGAAGCTCCTACAATGAGCAGTTCTTC,CASSREYGRSSYNEQFF
TRBV7-9,.,TRBJ2-7,.,TGTGCCAGCAGCTTAGTACAGAAGTGGCCCTACGAGCAGTACTTC,CASSLVQKWPYEQYF
TRBV14,.,TRBJ2-1,.,TGTGCCAGCAGCCAAGGACTATACAATGAGCAGTTCTTC,CASSQGLYNEQFF
TRBV10-3,.,TRBJ1-2,.,TGTGCCATCAGTGCGGGTGATAACTATGGCTACACCTTC,CAISAGDNYGYTF
TRBV6-1,TRBD1,TRBJ2-7,.,TGTGCCAGCAGTGCTTCCAGGGGACAGGGCGAACCCGAGCAGTACTTC,CASSASRGQGEPEQYF
TRBV7-6,.,TRBJ1-2,few,TGTGCCAGCGACTCCCAGAGGCCCAACTATGGCTACACCTTC,CASDSQRPNYGYTF
TRBV9,.,TRBJ2-3,.,TGTGCCAGCAGCCAGCTTTCGGGGAGGACGCAGTATTTT,CASSQLSGRTQYF
TRBV7-2,.,TRBJ1-1,few,TGTGCCAGCAGCCCGATTCGGGGAGGGAACATCCCGCACACTGAAGCTTTCTTT,CASSPIRGGNIPHTEAFF
TRBV27,.,TRBJ2-2,once,TGTGCCAGCAGTCCCTCGGAGCGACGGGGAACCGGGGAGCTGTTTTTT,CASSPSERRGTGELFF
TRBV5-6,TRBD2,TRBJ2-1,.,TGTGCCAGCAGCCCTAAGACTAGCGGAGACAATGAGCAGTTCTTC,CASSPKTSGDNEQFF